The T cell receptor beta chain described here comes from a study of cytomegalovirus exposure and HLA in healthy donors. Overall study findings and caveats: Sequencing likely produced, as an artifact, a cluster of highly shared sequence variants.

The primer mix had 60 Vbeta and 13 Jbeta primers. Repertoires were generated with immunoSEQ multiplex PCR, while TCRdb's copy carries only in-frame clones and drops some. The data contain roughly 200,000 clones, less than 90% of them singletons. Points on this clone: Its antigen remains unknown.

Losses at the gene ends were 5 bases for V and 2 bases for J; bases not matched to a gene: 7. CDR1 is MNHNY, CDR2 SVGAGI, per germline (reference sequence). There are 15 residues in the CDR3. The clonotype originates from a woman under 40 in good health and CMV-seronegative. Sequenced input: PBMCs. The rearrangement links TRBV6-6 to TRBJ2-7, with 9 bases fitting TRBD2. The CDR3 loop is CASSDIAGAAYEQYF. The CDR3 DNA follows: TGTGCCAGCAGTGACATAGCGGGAGCAGCCTACGAGCAGTACTTC.